The 31 T cell receptor beta chains below come from one sample, sequenced in a study of T cell repertoires in cytomegalovirus infection. The antigens of these receptors remain unknown. Each CDR3 protein is one row after TCRdb ran MiXCR on the reads. The sample shows about 830,000 distinct CDR3 sequences, around a third of them seen only once. This material consisted of cultured CD8+ T cells from PBMCs, taken from culture after CMV antigen stimulation. The receptors were sampled from a human donor in good health (CMV status not recorded). Some clones in this sample may be carry-over from other donors' samples.

The genes are TRBV19 and TRBJ2-2; D is undetermined. The germline V gene has CDR1 LNHDA and CDR2 SQIVND (reference sequence). This CDR3 has 15 amino acids. Trimming shortened V by 5 bases and J by 4 bases, and 14 bases separated the two germline ends. DNA for the CDR3: TGTGCCAGTAGTGATAAAGACCGTCCCACCGGGGAGCTGTTTTTT. This sequence encodes CASSDKDRPTGELFF.

This rearrangement joins TRBV2 to TRBJ1-3; D is ambiguous. The CDR3 spans 15 residues. V lost 6 bases and J lost 0, with 12 bases in between. Germline values: CDR1 SNHLY, CDR2 FYNNEI. CDR3 sequence reads: CASSVDGSSGNTIYF. The CDR3 DNA sequence: TGTGCCAGCAGCGTAGACGGATCCTCTGGAAACACCATATATTTT. The whole variable domain, remainder taken from reference TRBV2 and TRBJ1-3, is EPEVTQTPSHQVTQMGQEVILRCVPISNHLYFYWYRQILGQKVEFLVSFYNNEISEKSEIFDDQFSVERPDGSNFTLKIRSTKLEDSAMYFCASSVDGSSGNTIYFGEGSWLTVV.

The rearrangement joins TRBV12-3 or TRBV12-4 to TRBJ2-7, with D unclear. This CDR3 has 12 residues. V was clipped by 5 bases and J by 4 bases, with 9 bases between them. The DNA for the CDR3 is TGTGCCAGCAGTCCCTCGAGGTACGAGCAGTACTTC. Protein: CASSPSRYEQYF.

V usage is TRBV7-9 and J usage is TRBJ2-1; D not certain. Germline CDR1 and CDR2: SEHNR and FQNEAQ (reference sequence). V was clipped by 8 bases and J by 8 bases, with 19 bases between them. The CDR3 is made up of 14 amino acids. CDR3 sequence reads: CASRYGTTVDEQFF. DNA for the CDR3: TGTGCCAGCCGGTACGGAACAACCGTCGATGAGCAGTTCTTC.

This clonotype was counted at least ten times. V and J are TRBV7-8 and TRBJ2-1; D unclear. The CDR3 covers 16 residues. Germline V lookup: CDR1 SGHVS, CDR2 FQNEAQ. Trimming removed 1 base from V and 0 bases from J, with 10 bases in between. The CDR3 coding sequence is TGTGCCAGCAGCTTAGGTTTGGCAGACTCCTACAATGAGCAGTTCTTC. It encodes CASSLGLADSYNEQFF. The whole variable domain, remainder taken from reference TRBV7-8 and TRBJ2-1, is GAGVSQSPRYKVAKRGQDVALRCDPISGHVSLFWYQQALGQGPEFLTYFQNEAQLDKSGLPSDRFFAERPEGSVSTLKIQRTQQEDSAVYLCASSLGLADSYNEQFFGPGTRLTVL.

The V gene is TRBV6-5, the J gene TRBJ2-3; 7 bases are shared with TRBD1. The CDR3 runs to 18 residues. Germline V gives CDR1 MNHEY, CDR2 SVGAGI. Trimming removed 6 bases from V and 1 base from J; junction bases left unmatched: 16. This chain's CDR3 is CASSSIPFTGQGTDTQYF. CDR3 DNA sequence: TGTGCCAGCAGCTCTATCCCCTTCACTGGACAGGGCACAGATACGCAGTATTTT.

The J gene is TRBJ2-5, the V gene TRBV28; 9 bases fit TRBD2. CDR3 length: 18 amino acids. Trimming at V came to 1 base and at J to 5 bases, leaving 14 bases not matched to a gene. Germline values: CDR1 MDHEN, CDR2 SYDVKM. In DNA, the CDR3 is TGTGCCAGCAGTTTATTCCTAGCGGGGAGCCAGAGCATGGAGACCCAGTACTTC. Protein: CASSLFLAGSQSMETQYF.

This clonotype showed up just once. The junction shows a germline mismatch at one end, possibly a read error. The chain combines TRBV4-1 with TRBJ1-5; 7 bases match TRBD1. Germline assignment: CDR1 MGHRA and CDR2 YSYEKL. There are 17 residues in the CDR3. In DNA, the CDR3 is TGTGCCAGCAGCCAAGAGGGGGCGGGCAGGGGGGATCAGCCCCAGCATTTT. This translates into CASSQEGAGRGDQPQHF.

This clonotype has just a few counts. V gene TRBV4-2 combines with J gene TRBJ2-1; 8 bases align to TRBD1. The germline V gene has CDR1 LGHNA and CDR2 YNFKEQ. V was clipped by 4 bases and J by 7 bases; unmatched bases: 3. The CDR3 contains 13 residues. CDR3 nucleotides: TGTGCCAGCAGCCCCAACAGGGGGAATGAGCAGTTCTTC. Protein product: CASSPNRGNEQFF.

This clonotype turned up a few times. The chain joins TRBV27 to TRBJ1-2; a possible D gene is TRBD1 (6 bases). The CDR3 spans 13 residues. The germline V gene has CDR1 MNHEY and CDR2 SMNVEV (reference sequence). V was trimmed by 0 bases and J by 7 bases, leaving 9 bases between them. The CDR3 here is CASSLSVGGGYTF. The CDR3 DNA reads as TGTGCCAGCAGTTTATCTGTAGGGGGTGGCTACACCTTC.

The chain uses TRBV4-1 and TRBJ2-1; the D call may be TRBD1 or TRBD2 (5 bases each). This CDR3 is built from 17 residues. Trimming pared 0 bases from V and 0 bases from J, leaving 12 bases between. Germline V lookup: CDR1 MGHRA, CDR2 YSYEKL. The CDR3 spells CASSQDQAGSSYNEQFF. The DNA for the CDR3 is TGCGCCAGCAGCCAAGATCAGGCAGGGAGCTCCTACAATGAGCAGTTCTTC.

In this sample, this clonotype turned up a few times. The CDR3 loop reads CASSWGGHNQPQHF. CDR3 coding DNA: TGTGCCAGCTCCTGGGGAGGGCACAATCAGCCCCAGCATTTT. This chain uses TRBV7-9 with TRBJ1-5; D not certain. The CDR3 extends over 14 amino acids. V was shortened by 8 bases and J by 3 bases, with 14 bases between the two germline ends. Per germline, CDR1 SEHNR and CDR2 FQNEAQ (reference sequence).

In this sample, this clonotype turned up a few times. CDR3 nucleotide sequence: TGTGCCAGCAGCTTAAACAGCCTGATGGGCTTCAACTATGGCTACACCTTC. Translation gives CASSLNSLMGFNYGYTF. This rearrangement joins TRBV5-4 to TRBJ1-2; D ambiguous. With 2 bases removed from V and 2 bases from J, the gap between germline ends came to 19 bases. There are 17 residues in the CDR3. CDR1 is SGHNT and CDR2 is YYREEE in the germline V gene (reference sequence). Together with reference TRBV5-4 and TRBJ1-2, the CDR3 gives the full variable domain: ETGVTQSPTHLIKTRGQQVTLRCSSQSGHNTVSWYQQALGQGPQFIFQYYREEENGRGNFPPRFSGLQFPNYSSELNVNALELDDSALYLCASSLNSLMGFNYGYTFGSGTRLTVV.

The chain links TRBV4-2 to TRBJ2-3, with D possibly being TRBD1 or TRBD2 (6 bases each). V was clipped by 4 bases and J by 1 base, with 21 bases between them. This CDR3 is 18 amino acids long. Germline loops: CDR1 LGHNA, CDR2 YNFKEQ. CDR3 in amino acids: CASSRYRDSYPGTDTQYF. DNA of the CDR3: TGTGCCAGCAGCCGATACAGGGACTCTTACCCGGGCACAGATACGCAGTATTTT.

The chain is built from TRBV12-3 or TRBV12-4 and TRBJ1-5, with 9 nucleotides matching TRBD1. The CDR3 covers 15 residues. With 4 bases clipped from V and 6 bases from J, the junction kept 7 bases outside the gene matches. CDR3 bases: TGTGCCAGCAGTTCAACAGGGGGCTGGTCTCAGCCCCAGCATTTT. Translating gives CASSSTGGWSQPQHF.

This sequence joins TRBV24-1 and TRBJ2-5; D may match TRBD1 or TRBD2 (5 bases each). Germline CDR1 and CDR2: KGHDR and SFDVKD. This CDR3 has 15 amino acids. V was pared by 4 bases and J by 5 bases, with 16 bases between. CDR3 loop: CATSDPDEGPETQYF. DNA for the CDR3: TGTGCCACCAGTGACCCTGACGAGGGGCCGGAGACCCAGTACTTC.

The genes are TRBV5-5 and TRBJ2-7; 8 bases fit TRBD1. CDR3 length equals 16 residues. Germline CDR1 reads SGHKS; CDR2 reads YYEKEE (reference sequence). With 4 bases clipped from V and 3 bases from J, the junction kept 12 bases outside the gene matches. CDR3 loop: CASSVPGAGGFYEQYV. The CDR3 DNA reads as TGTGCCAGCAGCGTACCAGGGGCAGGGGGCTTCTACGAGCAGTACGTC.

This clonotype was counted many times. For the CDR3, the DNA is TGCAGTGCATTTAAGGGGGCGATGAACACTGAAGCTTTCTTT. Protein: CSAFKGAMNTEAFF. The V and J genes are TRBV20-1 and TRBJ1-1, with 7 nucleotides matching TRBD1. The CDR3 covers 14 residues. The junction had 7 bases not matched to a gene; V was cut back by 6 bases and J by 0 bases. From germline, CDR1 is DFQATT and CDR2 SNEGSKA (reference sequence).

This clonotype has more than one count but fewer than ten. This rearrangement joins TRBV28 to TRBJ2-5, with 11 bases matching TRBD2. CDR3 size: 14 residues. Germline-derived CDR1 and CDR2 are MDHEN and SYDVKM. The V and J ends lost 5 bases and 4 bases, in that order; junction bases with no gene match: 3. The CDR3 DNA sequence: TGTGCCAGCAGTGCTGGACTAGCGGGAGAGACCCAGTACTTC. Protein sequence: CASSAGLAGETQYF.

This clonotype was counted only a few times. This chain joins TRBV18 and TRBJ1-1, with unresolved D. V gave up 0 bases and J gave up 3 bases, with 5 bases separating them. There are 13 residues in the CDR3. Germline values: CDR1 KGHSH, CDR2 LQKENI. The CDR3 loop reads CASSPPRDTEAFF. CDR3 nucleotides: TGTGCCAGCTCACCACCAAGGGACACTGAAGCTTTCTTT.

The sample holds a few counts of this clonotype. The chain carries TRBV5-4 and TRBJ2-7; D gene uncertain. V was shortened by 5 bases and J by 2 bases, with 11 bases between the two germline ends. The germline gives CDR1 SGHNT, CDR2 YYREEE (reference sequence). This CDR3 spans 13 amino acids. The CDR3 nucleotides read TGTGCCAGCAGGGGCCCCGAGACCTACGAGCAGTACTTC. This translates into CASRGPETYEQYF.

This clonotype was found a few times. The chain couples TRBV2 to TRBJ2-3; D uncertain. This CDR3 has 18 amino acids. Trimming shortened V by 4 bases and J by 0 bases, and 20 bases separated the two germline ends. Per germline, CDR1 SNHLY and CDR2 FYNNEI. CDR3 nucleotide sequence: TGTGCCAGCAGTGTAAAGACACCAGTTGGATCTAGCACAGATACGCAGTATTTT. Translation: CASSVKTPVGSSTDTQYF.

With respect to this clonotype: At one of its ends the junction is not consistent with the germline gene, which may arise from a read error. V and J are TRBV7-9 and TRBJ1-6; 8 bases are shared with TRBD1. CDR1 and CDR2 from the germline V gene are SEHNR and FQNEAQ (reference sequence). The length of the CDR3 is 15 residues. The CDR3 here is CASSSLPGGDSSLHF. In nucleotides, the CDR3 is TGTGCCAGCAGCTCGCTCCCAGGGGGCGATTCATCCCTCCACTTT.

V and J are TRBV11-2 and TRBJ1-2, with TRBD1 matching 9 bases. This CDR3 spans 16 amino acids. V lost 5 bases, J lost 4 bases, and 11 bases stayed unmatched. Germline CDR1 and CDR2: SGHAT and FQNNGV. The CDR3 is CASSTRDREQGYGYTF. The CDR3 DNA reads TGTGCCAGCAGCACCCGGGACAGGGAGCAAGGCTATGGCTACACCTTC. The complete variable domain, with remaining parts taken from reference TRBV11-2 and TRBJ1-2, reads EAGVAQSPRYKIIEKRQSVAFWCNPISGHATLYWYQQILGQGPKLLIQFQNNGVVDDSQLPKDRFSAERLKGVDSTLKIQPAKLEDSAVYLCASSTRDREQGYGYTFGSGTRLTVV.

This chain connects TRBV5-1 to TRBJ2-1; 7 bases align to TRBD2. The germline V gene encodes CDR1 SGHRS and CDR2 YFSETQ. V shed 0 bases, J shed 0 bases, and the junction held 3 bases outside the gene matches. The CDR3 runs 16 residues. CDR3 coding DNA: TGCGCCAGCAGCTTGGACGGGGGGTACTCCTACAATGAGCAGTTCTTC. This gives the protein CASSLDGGYSYNEQFF.

The table lists this clonotype with many counts. V gene TRBV7-6 combines with J gene TRBJ1-5; D unresolved. The germline V and J ends were trimmed by 5 bases and 5 bases, with 7 bases remaining between them. The germline V gene has CDR1 SGHVS and CDR2 FNYEAQ. This CDR3 is built from 12 residues. The CDR3 sequence is CASSPSYQPQHF. The CDR3 nucleotides read TGTGCCAGCAGCCCTTCATATCAGCCCCAGCATTTT.

This clonotype turned up a few times. The chain employs TRBV3-1 and TRBJ1-4; D possibly corresponds to TRBD1 (5 bases). Germline loops: CDR1 LGHDT, CDR2 YNNKEL (reference sequence). Trimming took off 1 base at V and 4 bases at J, with 13 bases between the two ends. The CDR3 has 16 residues. The chain's CDR3 is CASSQGGGDDNEKLFF. The CDR3 bases are TGTGCCAGCAGCCAAGGCGGAGGGGACGATAATGAAAAACTGTTTTTT.

This clonotype showed up just a few times. The rearrangement joins TRBV6-2 or TRBV6-3 to TRBJ1-1; D is unresolved. Between the trimmed V and J ends, which lost 4 bases and 4 bases, there was a span of 10 bases. The germline gives CDR1 MNHEY, CDR2 SVGEGT. This CDR3 region has 13 residues. The CDR3 loop reads CASSSDEVTEAFF. CDR3 sequence (DNA): TGTGCCAGCAGTTCAGACGAGGTCACTGAAGCTTTCTTT.

This clonotype was picked up a small number of times. This chain joins TRBV7-2 and TRBJ2-3; D remains ambiguous. This CDR3 spans 14 amino acids. Germline V CDR1 and CDR2: SGHTA, FQGNSA. Trimming took 5 bases from V and 9 from J, leaving 18 bases between them. The chain's CDR3 is CASSPEEIPSTQYF. CDR3 DNA sequence: TGTGCCAGCAGCCCCGAGGAGATCCCAAGCACGCAGTATTTT.

This clonotype turned up a few times. This rearrangement joins TRBV4-3 to TRBJ1-4; TRBD1 is a possible D gene (5 bases). The V end lost 0 bases, the J end lost 1 base, and 9 bases lay between the germline ends. Germline loops: CDR1 LGHNA, CDR2 YSLEER. This CDR3 spans 16 amino acids. The DNA of the CDR3 is TGCGCCAGCAGCCAAGATCTAGGGGAAACTAATGAAAAACTGTTTTTT. Translating it yields CASSQDLGETNEKLFF.

The genes are TRBV6-5 and TRBJ1-4; possible D gene TRBD1, 6 bases. CDR3 length equals 17 residues. Deletions cut 2 bases from V and 0 bases from J, with 13 bases between. Germline-derived CDR1 and CDR2 are MNHEY and SVGAGI. The CDR3 coding sequence is TGTGCCAGCAGTTACGGGGGCCCGACCGCAACTAATGAAAAACTGTTTTTT. Protein sequence: CASSYGGPTATNEKLFF.